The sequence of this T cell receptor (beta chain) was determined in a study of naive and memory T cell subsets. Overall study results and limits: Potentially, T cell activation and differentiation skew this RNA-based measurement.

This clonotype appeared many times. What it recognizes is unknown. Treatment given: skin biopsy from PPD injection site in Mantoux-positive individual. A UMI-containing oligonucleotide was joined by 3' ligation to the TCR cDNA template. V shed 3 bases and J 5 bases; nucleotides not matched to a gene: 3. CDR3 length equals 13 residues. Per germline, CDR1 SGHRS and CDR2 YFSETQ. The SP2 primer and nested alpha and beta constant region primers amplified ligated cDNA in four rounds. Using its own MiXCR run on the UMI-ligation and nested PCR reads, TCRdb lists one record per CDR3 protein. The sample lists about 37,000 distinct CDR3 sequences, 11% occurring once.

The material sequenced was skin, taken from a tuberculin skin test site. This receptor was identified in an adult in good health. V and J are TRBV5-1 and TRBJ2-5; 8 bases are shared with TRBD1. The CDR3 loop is CASSWTGFETQYF. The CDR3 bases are TGCGCCAGCAGCTGGACAGGGTTCGAGACCCAGTACTTC.